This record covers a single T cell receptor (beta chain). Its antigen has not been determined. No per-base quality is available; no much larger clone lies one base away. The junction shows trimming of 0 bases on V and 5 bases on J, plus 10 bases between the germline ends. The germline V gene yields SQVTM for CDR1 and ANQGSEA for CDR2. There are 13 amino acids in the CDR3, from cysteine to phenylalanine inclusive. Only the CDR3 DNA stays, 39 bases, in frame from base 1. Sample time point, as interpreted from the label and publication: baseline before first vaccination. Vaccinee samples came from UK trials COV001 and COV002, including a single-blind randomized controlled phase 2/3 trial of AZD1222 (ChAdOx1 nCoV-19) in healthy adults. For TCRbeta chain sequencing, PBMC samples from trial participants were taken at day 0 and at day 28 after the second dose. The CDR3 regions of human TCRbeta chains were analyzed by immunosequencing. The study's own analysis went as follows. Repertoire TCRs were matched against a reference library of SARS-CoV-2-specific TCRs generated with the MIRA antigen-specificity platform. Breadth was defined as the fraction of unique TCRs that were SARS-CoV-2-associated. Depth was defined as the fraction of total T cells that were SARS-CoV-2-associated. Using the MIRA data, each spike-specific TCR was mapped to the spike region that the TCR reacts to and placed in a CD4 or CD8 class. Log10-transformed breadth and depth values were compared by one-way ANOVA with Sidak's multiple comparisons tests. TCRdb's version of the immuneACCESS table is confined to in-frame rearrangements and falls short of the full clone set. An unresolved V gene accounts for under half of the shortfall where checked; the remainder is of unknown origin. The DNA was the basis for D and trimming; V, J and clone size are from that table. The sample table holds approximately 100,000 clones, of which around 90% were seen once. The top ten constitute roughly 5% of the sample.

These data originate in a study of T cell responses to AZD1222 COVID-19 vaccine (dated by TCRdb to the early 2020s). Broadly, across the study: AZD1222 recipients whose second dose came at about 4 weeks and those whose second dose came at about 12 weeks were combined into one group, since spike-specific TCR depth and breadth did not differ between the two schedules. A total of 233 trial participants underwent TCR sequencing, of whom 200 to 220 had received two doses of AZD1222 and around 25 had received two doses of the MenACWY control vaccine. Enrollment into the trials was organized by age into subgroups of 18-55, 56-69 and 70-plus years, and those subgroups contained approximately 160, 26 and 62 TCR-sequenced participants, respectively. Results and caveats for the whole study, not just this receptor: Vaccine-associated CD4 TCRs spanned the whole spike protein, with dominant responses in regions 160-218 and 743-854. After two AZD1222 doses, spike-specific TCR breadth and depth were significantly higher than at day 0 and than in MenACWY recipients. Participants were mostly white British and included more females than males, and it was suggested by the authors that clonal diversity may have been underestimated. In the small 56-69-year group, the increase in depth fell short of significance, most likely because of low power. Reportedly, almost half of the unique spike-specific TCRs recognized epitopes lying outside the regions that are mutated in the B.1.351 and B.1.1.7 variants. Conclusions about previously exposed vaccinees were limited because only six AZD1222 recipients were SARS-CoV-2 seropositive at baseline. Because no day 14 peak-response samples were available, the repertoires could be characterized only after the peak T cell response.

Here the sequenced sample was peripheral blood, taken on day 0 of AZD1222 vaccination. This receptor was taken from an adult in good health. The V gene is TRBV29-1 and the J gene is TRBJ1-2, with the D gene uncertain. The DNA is TGCAGCGTTGAAGAACAGCGCTATTATGGCTACACCTTC. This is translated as CSVEEQRYYGYTF.